What follows are 26 T cell receptor beta chains derived from one specimen sequenced in a study of human T cells and chemical hapten exposure (dated by TCRdb to the early 2020s). In light of the paper, this sample's time point label describes: pre-sensitization, week 0. Read against the paper, the sample's treatment or condition label means: therapeutic diphenylcyclopropenone sensitization with weekly scalp DPC. Library preparation was by RACE. Data came from a NextSeq 500. TCRdb ran its own pipeline on the public reads, namely fastp trimming at Q25 and MiXCR clone calling, and kept in-frame beta chains. A single entry per CDR3 protein holds the most common genes and DNA from its merged rows. The table for this sample lists fewer than 200,000 distinct CDR3 sequences; 30% of them were counted only once. Under 3% of the sample is held by the ten biggest clonotypes. The source material was whole blood, sampled in connection with sensitization to the hapten diphenylcyclopropenone (DPC). Every receptor here comes from a woman younger than 45 with alopecia areata. Some clones in this sample may be carry-over from other donors' samples.

The chain couples TRBV12-3 or TRBV12-4 to TRBJ2-5; possible D gene TRBD2, 6 bases. Between the trimmed V and J ends, which lost 6 bases and 2 bases, there was a span of 13 bases. This CDR3 has 14 residues. CDR3 in DNA: TGTGCCAGCAGCCTCGGGACTTCGCAAGAGACCCAGTACTTC. It yields the protein CASSLGTSQETQYF.

V is TRBV2 and J is TRBJ1-1; 8 bases are shared with TRBD1. CDR1 is SNHLY, CDR2 FYNNEI, per germline. This CDR3 has 11 residues. V lost 6 bases and J lost 11; bases outside the gene matches: 5. The CDR3 DNA follows: TGTGCCAGCAGGTTCGACAGGGGCGCTTTCTTT. This codes for CASRFDRGAFF.

The chain is built from TRBV29-1 and TRBJ2-2; TRBD1 aligns across 8 bases. The CDR3 covers 16 residues. Germline V gene lookup returns CDR1 SQVTM and CDR2 ANQGSEA. With 4 bases clipped from V and 5 bases from J, the junction kept 12 bases outside the gene matches. Here the CDR3 reads CSVVETRTGGTGELFF. CDR3 bases: TGCAGCGTTGTTGAAACCCGCACAGGGGGAACCGGGGAGCTGTTTTTT.

The V call is TRBV29-1, the J call TRBJ2-1; TRBD1 agrees at 11 bases. CDR3 length: 14 residues. J was trimmed by 8 bases and V by 2 bases; bases with no gene match: 5. From germline, CDR1 is SQVTM and CDR2 ANQGSEA. The CDR3 DNA reads TGCAGCGTTGAAACGGGACAGGGGGGCGATGAGCAGTTCTTC. Translated: CSVETGQGGDEQFF.

V and J are TRBV6-5 and TRBJ1-2; D is unclear. The CDR3 loop spans 16 amino acids. V lost 0 bases and J lost 5, with 16 bases in between. Germline lookup yields CDR1 MNHEY and CDR2 SVGAGI. The CDR3 sequence: CASSYSRAGLGYGYTF. The CDR3 bases are TGTGCCAGCAGTTACTCACGTGCGGGTCTAGGGTATGGCTACACCTTC.

V gene TRBV18 combines with J gene TRBJ2-1; D is uncertain. CDR3 length: 15 amino acids. Trimming removed 0 bases from V and 3 bases from J, with 9 bases in between. The germline V gene encodes CDR1 KGHSH and CDR2 LQKENI. The CDR3 here is CASSPPGNSYNEQFF. For the CDR3, the DNA is TGTGCCAGCTCACCACCGGGGAACAGCTACAATGAGCAGTTCTTC.

The chain joins TRBV5-1 to TRBJ1-4; D is ambiguous. V was cut by 1 base and J by 5 bases, with 9 bases left in between. Germline V gene data show CDR1 as SGHRS and CDR2 as YFSETQ. CDR3 length: 14 residues. Here the CDR3 reads CASSLWSRNEKLFF. CDR3 sequence (DNA): TGCGCCAGCAGCTTGTGGTCTCGGAATGAAAAACTGTTTTTT. Complete variable domain (other parts from reference TRBV5-1 and TRBJ1-4): KAGVTQTPRYLIKTRGQQVTLSCSPISGHRSVSWYQQTPGQGLQFLFEYFSETQRNKGNFPGRFSGRQFSNSRSEMNVSTLELGDSALYLCASSLWSRNEKLFFGSGTQLSVL.

This clonotype has a handful of counts. The rearrangement uses TRBV7-2 and TRBJ2-3, with D unclear. The CDR3 is 11 amino acids. Germline CDR1 and CDR2: SGHTA and FQGNSA. The V end lost 5 bases, the J end lost 11 bases, and 11 bases lay between the germline ends. The CDR3, as DNA: TGTGCCAGCAGCCCGGCTAAAGTGCAGTATTTT. Its protein product is CASSPAKVQYF.

This clonotype was recorded a few times. This chain links TRBV29-1 with TRBJ1-1, with D possibly matching TRBD1 (6 bases). The CDR3 length is 13 residues. V lost 3 bases to trimming and J lost 6 bases, with 14 bases between them. The germline gives CDR1 SQVTM, CDR2 ANQGSEA. The CDR3 bases are TGCAGCGTTGATTTCGGGGGCACCCCTGAAGCTTTCTTT. This gives the protein CSVDFGGTPEAFF.

The V gene is TRBV6-2 or TRBV6-3, the J gene TRBJ2-1, with D tentatively TRBD2 (5 bases). The ends were cut back, 4 bases at V and 5 bases at J, with 6 bases in the middle. There are 12 residues in the CDR3. Germline V gene sequence: CDR1 MNHEY, CDR2 SVGEGT. The DNA of the CDR3 is TGTGCCAGCAGTTGGAGGAACAATGAGCAGTTCTTC. Its translation: CASSWRNNEQFF.

This chain links TRBV3-1 with TRBJ2-7, with TRBD1 matching over 10 bases. Per germline, CDR1 LGHDT and CDR2 YNNKEL (reference sequence). The CDR3 sequence is 15 residues long. V lost 11 bases to trimming and J lost 6 bases; unmatched junction nucleotides: 16. DNA for the CDR3: TGTGCCGTGCAAATCCCGGGACAGGGGTTAGGCGAGCAGTACTTC. It yields the protein CAVQIPGQGLGEQYF.

The CDR3 DNA sequence: TGTGCCAGCAGTTTTTCCGGACAACTGAACACTGAAGCTTTCTTT. The encoded protein is CASSFSGQLNTEAFF. The chain recombines TRBV28 with TRBJ1-1; the D gene is possibly TRBD1 (5 bases). The germline gives CDR1 MDHEN, CDR2 SYDVKM. Trimming removed 3 bases at V and 0 bases at J, with 11 bases between. CDR3 size: 15 residues. The complete variable domain, with remaining parts taken from reference TRBV28 and TRBJ1-1, reads DVKVTQSSRYLVKRTGEKVFLECVQDMDHENMFWYRQDPGLGLRLIYFSYDVKMKEKGDIPEGYSVSREKKERFSLILESASTNQTSMYLCASSFSGQLNTEAFFGQGTRLTVV.

This clonotype has ten or more counts. This chain links TRBV7-9 with TRBJ2-3; D possibly matches TRBD1 or TRBD2 (6 bases each). The CDR3 has 13 residues. Germline V lookup: CDR1 SEHNR, CDR2 FQNEAQ (reference sequence). The V gene lost 2 bases and the J gene lost 6 bases, with 9 bases spanning the gap. Written as DNA, the CDR3 is TGTGCCAGCAGCTTAAGGGGGGTGGATACGCAGTATTTT. Its protein product is CASSLRGVDTQYF.

This chain connects TRBV20-1 to TRBJ2-5; unclear D gene. Trimming took off 0 bases at V and 5 bases at J, with 10 bases between the two ends. This CDR3 spans 13 amino acids. Germline-derived CDR1 and CDR2 are DFQATT and SNEGSKA (reference sequence). CDR3 amino acids: CSARDRNKETQYF. In DNA, the CDR3 is TGCAGTGCTAGAGATCGGAACAAGGAGACCCAGTACTTC.

This clonotype turned up a few times. The rearrangement uses TRBV29-1 and TRBJ2-1, with no clear D. CDR1 is SQVTM and CDR2 is ANQGSEA in the germline V gene. The CDR3 contains 12 residues. V was cut by 0 bases and J by 6 bases, with 6 bases left in between. DNA of the CDR3: TGCAGCGTTGAAGAAAATAGCAATGAGCAGTTCTTC. The encoded protein is CSVEENSNEQFF.

A few counts support this clonotype. The chain employs TRBV29-1 and TRBJ1-1; D is uncertain. This CDR3 contains 15 residues. V lost 6 bases and J lost 0, with 17 bases in between. Germline CDR1 SQVTM, CDR2 ANQGSEA. DNA for the CDR3: TGCAGCGTGGTTGAAGGGAGATGGGTGAACACTGAAGCTTTCTTT. Protein product: CSVVEGRWVNTEAFF.

The table lists this clonotype with a few counts. The V and J genes are TRBV11-2 and TRBJ2-7, with D possibly being TRBD1 or TRBD2 (5 bases each). The V end was cut by 3 bases, the J end by 7 bases, with 13 bases between. Germline CDR1 is SGHAT and CDR2 is FQNNGV. CDR3 size: 13 residues. CDR3 loop: CASSFGTAREQYF. The CDR3 nucleotides are TGTGCCAGCAGCTTTGGGACGGCGAGGGAGCAGTACTTC.

There are a few counts of this clonotype. This rearrangement joins TRBV7-2 to TRBJ2-7; 8 bases are shared with TRBD2. This CDR3 region has 16 residues. Germline CDR1 reads SGHTA; CDR2 reads FQGNSA. Unmatched junction bases numbered 11, after V lost 1 base and J lost 6 bases. The CDR3 DNA reads as TGTGCCAGCAGCTTAGGCGGAGCGGGAGCCCACTCCGAGCAGTACTTC. Its protein product is CASSLGGAGAHSEQYF.

The genes are TRBV28 and TRBJ1-2; tentatively, D is TRBD1 (6 bases). This CDR3 is built from 15 residues. V lost 6 bases and J 0 bases, leaving 14 bases between the germline ends. Germline lookup yields CDR1 MDHEN and CDR2 SYDVKM. The CDR3 region has the DNA TGTGCCAGCAGCTCACAGGGAGTAGCTAACTATGGCTACACCTTC. Protein: CASSSQGVANYGYTF.

This clonotype has a handful of counts. The rearrangement joins TRBV28 to TRBJ2-7; 12 bases are shared with TRBD1. The germline gives CDR1 MDHEN, CDR2 SYDVKM. The CDR3 loop spans 15 amino acids. Losses at the gene ends were 5 bases for V and 5 bases for J; bases not matched to a gene: 7. The CDR3 bases are TGTGCCAGCAGTCCTCCGGGACAGGGGGCGGACGAGCAGTACTTC. Residues: CASSPPGQGADEQYF.

The rearrangement links TRBV9 to TRBJ2-7; TRBD1 agrees at 11 bases. Germline CDR1 SGDLS, CDR2 YYNGEE. This CDR3 is built from 15 residues. J was trimmed by 6 bases and V by 4 bases; bases with no gene match: 9. The CDR3 DNA reads TGTGCCAGCAGCCCGCGGACAGGGGGCGTTTCCGAGCAGTACTTC. It yields the protein CASSPRTGGVSEQYF. Combining the CDR3 with reference TRBV9 and TRBJ2-7 gives the whole variable domain DSGVTQTPKHLITATGQRVTLRCSPRSGDLSVYWYQQSLDQGLQFLIQYYNGEERAKGNILERFSAQQFPDLHSELNLSSLELGDSALYFCASSPRTGGVSEQYFGPGTRLTVT.

This clonotype was seen a few times. The chain couples TRBV6-5 to TRBJ1-2, with D maybe TRBD1 (6 bases). The V gene lost 0 bases and the J gene lost 0 bases, with 14 bases spanning the gap. CDR3 length: 17 amino acids. CDR1 is MNHEY, CDR2 SVGAGI, per germline. The DNA of the CDR3 is TGTGCCAGCAGTTACTCTTACAAGGACAGCTCTAACTATGGCTACACCTTC. This gives the protein CASSYSYKDSSNYGYTF.

The chain employs TRBV6-2 or TRBV6-3 and TRBJ2-7; the D is unclear. V lost 6 bases, J lost 1 base, and 10 bases lay in between. CDR3 length: 13 amino acids. Germline V lookup: CDR1 MNHEY, CDR2 SVGEGT. The CDR3 bases are TGTGCCAGCAGAGAGACATCTTCCTACGAGCAGTACTTC. Translating it yields CASRETSSYEQYF.

This clonotype has only a few counts. The rearrangement joins TRBV5-1 to TRBJ1-2; D gene unclear. The CDR3 is 14 residues long. Between the trimmed V and J ends, which lost 0 bases and 4 bases, there was a span of 10 bases. Germline V gives CDR1 SGHRS, CDR2 YFSETQ. The CDR3 here is CASSLDPRVYGYTF. The DNA for the CDR3 is TGCGCCAGCAGCTTGGATCCTCGCGTCTATGGCTACACCTTC. Full variable domain (missing parts from reference TRBV5-1 and TRBJ1-2): KAGVTQTPRYLIKTRGQQVTLSCSPISGHRSVSWYQQTPGQGLQFLFEYFSETQRNKGNFPGRFSGRQFSNSRSEMNVSTLELGDSALYLCASSLDPRVYGYTFGSGTRLTVV.

The genes are TRBV20-1 and TRBJ2-1, with a possible D match to TRBD2 (5 bases). Trimming pared 5 bases from V and 0 bases from J, leaving 11 bases between. Germline CDR1 is DFQATT and CDR2 is SNEGSKA (reference sequence). The CDR3 runs to 14 residues. CDR3 amino acids: CSASGELSYNEQFF. The CDR3, as DNA: TGCAGTGCTTCCGGGGAACTCTCCTACAATGAGCAGTTCTTC.

The V call is TRBV6-5, the J call TRBJ1-2, with D possibly matching TRBD1 (5 bases). CDR3 length: 14 residues. Trimming cost V 4 bases and J 8 bases, with 17 bases left between them. Germline V gene lookup returns CDR1 MNHEY and CDR2 SVGAGI. CDR3 region: CASSWGPVLWGYTF. The DNA of the CDR3 is TGTGCCAGCAGTTGGGGACCGGTCCTATGGGGCTACACCTTC.